This T cell receptor (beta chain) was sequenced during a study of shared clonotypes between healthy human individuals. TCRdb's copy holds only in-frame clones and misses some; the assay was immunoSEQ multiplex PCR. This sample has more than 550,000 clones; around 91% occur once, and the top ten carry 30% to 35%. V lost 0 bases to trimming and J lost 3 bases, with 7 bases between them. The CDR3 length is 14 residues. Germline CDR1 and CDR2: SGDLS and YYNGEE. Concerning this clone: Its antigen is not identified. Other nucleotide sequences from this sample produce the same CDR3.

Regarding the study as a whole: The study generally estimated greater richness for naive than memory subsets. Of the naive CD4 clonotypes, around 5.2% were shared across a few donors.

The chain recombines TRBV9 with TRBJ1-5; tentatively, D is TRBD1 (5 bases). The origin of this receptor is a man aged 18 to 30 in good health. Some clones in this sample may be carry-over from other donors' samples. Sequencing used memory CD8+ T cells from PBMCs. Subset reported: CD45RO+ cells pooled with CCR7-negative TemRA cells. Here the CDR3 DNA reads TGTGCCAGCAGCGTAGGGGGGTCCAATCAGCCCCAGCATTTT. Residues: CASSVGGSNQPQHF.